Below, 11 T cell receptor beta chains from the same sample are listed, as sequenced in a study of shared clonotypes between healthy human individuals. Profiling relied on immunoSEQ multiplex PCR, and the TCRdb table lists in-frame clones only, not all of them. The profile shows 400,000 to 550,000 clones, around three quarters of them singletons. Sequenced input: PBMCs. These receptors all stem from a woman aged 40 to 50 in good health. Some clones in this sample may be carry-over from other donors' samples.

The V and J genes are TRBV6-5 and TRBJ2-7; 9 bases line up with TRBD1. The CDR3 sequence is 14 residues long. J lost 5 bases, V lost 2 bases, and 4 bases had no gene match. Germline V lookup: CDR1 MNHEY, CDR2 SVGAGI. The CDR3 DNA reads TGTGCCAGCAGTTACGGGACAGGGTTCCACGAGCAGTACTTC. The encoded protein is CASSYGTGFHEQYF.

The chain recombines TRBV6-6 with TRBJ2-6; tentatively, D is TRBD1 (6 bases). V lost 6 bases to trimming and J lost 0 bases, with 12 bases between them. The length of the CDR3 is 16 residues. CDR1 and CDR2 (germline): MNHNY, SVGAGI (reference sequence). In DNA form, the CDR3 reads TGTGCCAGCAGCCCTACAGGGTTCTCTGGGGCCAACGTCCTGACTTTC. Protein product: CASSPTGFSGANVLTF.

In regard to this clone: Just one base apart from a much larger clone, this may be a read error. This chain connects TRBV5-6 to TRBJ2-2, with TRBD2 matching 7 bases. Per germline, CDR1 SGHDT and CDR2 YYEEEE. J gave up 9 bases and V 1 base, and 9 bases lay outside the gene matches. The length of the CDR3 is 15 residues. The CDR3 DNA sequence: TGTGCCAGCAGCTTGAGTGGGACTAATTACTGGGAGCTGTTTTTT. Amino acid sequence: CASSLSGTNYWELFF.

V usage is TRBV28 and J usage is TRBJ2-7; 7 bases align to TRBD2. V trimming: 6 bases; J trimming: 0 bases; junction bases outside the gene matches: 8. Germline CDR1 MDHEN, CDR2 SYDVKM. The CDR3 consists of 15 residues. The CDR3 loop is CASSQTGTISYEQYF. The DNA of the CDR3 is TGTGCCAGCAGCCAAACCGGGACTATCTCCTACGAGCAGTACTTC.

The genes are TRBV11-2 and TRBJ1-2; the D is unclear. The CDR3 covers 14 residues. Between the trimmed V and J ends, which lost 1 base and 0 bases, there was a span of 6 bases. The germline V gene has CDR1 SGHAT and CDR2 FQNNGV. CDR3 sequence (DNA): TGTGCCAGCAGCTTAGCAGCCTCTAACTATGGCTACACCTTC. This translates into CASSLAASNYGYTF.

In this sample, this clone turned up once. CDR3 protein: CASSLTLGTGELFF. Here the CDR3 DNA reads TGCGCCAGCAGCTTAACACTCGGGACCGGGGAGCTGTTTTTT. The chain employs TRBV5-1 and TRBJ2-2; D is unresolved. V was clipped by 2 bases and J by 5 bases, with 10 bases between them. The germline V gene encodes CDR1 SGHRS and CDR2 YFSETQ. The CDR3 runs to 14 residues.

The chain is built from TRBV4-2 and TRBJ2-5, with D hard to call. The V end was cut by 4 bases, the J end by 1 base, with 7 bases between. There are 13 residues in the CDR3. Germline V CDR1 and CDR2: LGHNA, YNFKEQ. This chain's CDR3 is CASSRDPQETQYF. In DNA form, the CDR3 reads TGTGCCAGCAGCCGAGACCCCCAAGAGACCCAGTACTTC.

V and J are TRBV7-3 and TRBJ1-1; the match to TRBD1 covers 8 bases. This CDR3 region has 15 residues. Germline values: CDR1 SGHTA, CDR2 FQGTGA. V trimming: 5 bases; J trimming: 6 bases; junction bases outside the gene matches: 11. The CDR3 DNA is TGTGCCAGCAGCCCCTCCGGCCAGGGGGCTGCTGAAGCTTTCTTT. Translating gives CASSPSGQGAAEAFF.

The rearrangement links TRBV7-8 to TRBJ2-7, with 8 bases matching TRBD1. The CDR3 is made up of 16 amino acids. CDR1 and CDR2 (germline): SGHVS, FQNEAQ. J gave up 1 base and V 5 bases, and 10 bases lay outside the gene matches. The CDR3 is CASSHRQGPTSYEQYF. The DNA of the CDR3 is TGTGCCAGCAGCCACCGACAGGGGCCTACTTCCTACGAGCAGTACTTC.

The chain links TRBV5-4 to TRBJ2-5; perhaps TRBD1 as D (6 bases). The CDR3 is 17 residues long. The V gene lost 1 base and the J gene lost 2 bases, with 18 bases spanning the gap. Germline V CDR1 and CDR2: SGHNT, YYREEE (reference sequence). In nucleotides, the CDR3 is TGTGCCAGCAGCTTGCTACAGGGTCCCATTTCGCAAGAGACCCAGTACTTC. It translates to CASSLLQGPISQETQYF.

Only one count was recorded for this clone. The gene calls are TRBV6-5 and TRBJ1-1; D is perhaps TRBD1 (6 bases). Trimming removed 5 bases from V and 3 bases from J, with 7 bases in between. The CDR3 runs 12 residues. CDR1 and CDR2 (germline): MNHEY, SVGAGI. CDR3 loop: CASSQGYTEAFF. CDR3 nucleotide sequence: TGTGCCAGCAGTCAGGGGTACACTGAAGCTTTCTTT.